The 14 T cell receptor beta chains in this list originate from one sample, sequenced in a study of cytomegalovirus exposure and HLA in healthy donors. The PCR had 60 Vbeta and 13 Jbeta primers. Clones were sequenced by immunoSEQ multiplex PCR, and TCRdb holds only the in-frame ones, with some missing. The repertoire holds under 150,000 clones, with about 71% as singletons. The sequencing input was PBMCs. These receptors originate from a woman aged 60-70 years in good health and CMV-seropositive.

CDR3 nucleotides: TGTGCCAGCAGCCGCCGGGACACAGGTATACACAATGAGCAGTTCTTC. It specifies CASSRRDTGIHNEQFF. The rearrangement joins TRBV7-8 to TRBJ2-1; maybe TRBD1 (6 bases). The CDR3 is 16 amino acids. Germline CDR1 and CDR2: SGHVS and FQNEAQ. V lost 5 bases to trimming and J lost 5 bases, with 19 bases between them.

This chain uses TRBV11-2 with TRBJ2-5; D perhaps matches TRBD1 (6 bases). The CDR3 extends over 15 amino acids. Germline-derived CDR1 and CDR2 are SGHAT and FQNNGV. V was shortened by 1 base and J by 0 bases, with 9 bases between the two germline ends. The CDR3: CASSLVTGYQETQYF. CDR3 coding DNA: TGTGCCAGCAGCTTAGTAACAGGGTACCAAGAGACCCAGTACTTC. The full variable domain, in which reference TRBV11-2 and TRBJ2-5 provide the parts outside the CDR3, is EAGVAQSPRYKIIEKRQSVAFWCNPISGHATLYWYQQILGQGPKLLIQFQNNGVVDDSQLPKDRFSAERLKGVDSTLKIQPAKLEDSAVYLCASSLVTGYQETQYFGPGTRLLVL.

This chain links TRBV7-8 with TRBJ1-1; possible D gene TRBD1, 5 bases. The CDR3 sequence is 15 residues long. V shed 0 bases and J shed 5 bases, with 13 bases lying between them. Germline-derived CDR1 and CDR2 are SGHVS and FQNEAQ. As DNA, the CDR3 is TGTGCCAGCAGCTTAGCGCGCCCGGGGGTGACTGAAGCTTTCTTT. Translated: CASSLARPGVTEAFF. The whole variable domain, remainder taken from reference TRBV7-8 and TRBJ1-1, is GAGVSQSPRYKVAKRGQDVALRCDPISGHVSLFWYQQALGQGPEFLTYFQNEAQLDKSGLPSDRFFAERPEGSVSTLKIQRTQQEDSAVYLCASSLARPGVTEAFFGQGTRLTVV.

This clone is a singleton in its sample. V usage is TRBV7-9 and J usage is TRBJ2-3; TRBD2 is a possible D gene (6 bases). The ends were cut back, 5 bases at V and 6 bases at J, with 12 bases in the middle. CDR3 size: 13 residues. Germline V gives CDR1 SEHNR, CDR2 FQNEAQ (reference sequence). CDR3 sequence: CASSPGTPDTQYF. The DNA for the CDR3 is TGTGCCAGCAGCCCAGGGACTCCTGATACGCAGTATTTT.

The CDR3 DNA reads as TGTGCCACCAGCAGAGTGGGAGGGGTAGGAAACACCATATATTTT. The encoded protein is CATSRVGGVGNTIYF. The rearrangement uses TRBV15 and TRBJ1-3; D perhaps matches TRBD1 (5 bases). This CDR3 is 15 amino acids long. Trimming cost V 1 base and J 4 bases, with 11 bases left between them. The germline V gene encodes CDR1 LNHNV and CDR2 YYDKDF (reference sequence).

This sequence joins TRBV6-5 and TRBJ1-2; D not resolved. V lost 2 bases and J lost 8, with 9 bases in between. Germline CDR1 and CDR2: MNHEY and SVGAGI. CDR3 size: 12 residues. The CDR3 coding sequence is TGTGCCAGCAGTTACGAGAACCGAGGCTACACCTTC. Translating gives CASSYENRGYTF.

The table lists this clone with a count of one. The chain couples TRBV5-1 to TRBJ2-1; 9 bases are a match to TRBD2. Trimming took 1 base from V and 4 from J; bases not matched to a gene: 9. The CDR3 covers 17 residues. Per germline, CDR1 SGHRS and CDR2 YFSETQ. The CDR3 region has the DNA TGCGCCAGCAGCTTGCTTTTGTTAGCGGGGGAGTACAATGAGCAGTTCTTC. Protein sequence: CASSLLLLAGEYNEQFF.

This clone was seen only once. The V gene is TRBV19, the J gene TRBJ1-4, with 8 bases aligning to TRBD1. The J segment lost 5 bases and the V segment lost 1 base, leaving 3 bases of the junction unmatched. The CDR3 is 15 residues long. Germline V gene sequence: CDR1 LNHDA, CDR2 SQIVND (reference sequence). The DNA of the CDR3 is TGTGCCAGTAGTATAGCCACAGGGGGAAATGAAAAACTGTTTTTT. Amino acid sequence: CASSIATGGNEKLFF.

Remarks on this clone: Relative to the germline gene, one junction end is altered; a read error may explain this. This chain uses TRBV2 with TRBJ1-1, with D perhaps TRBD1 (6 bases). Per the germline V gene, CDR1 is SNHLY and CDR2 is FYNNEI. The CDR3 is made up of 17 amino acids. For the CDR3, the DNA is TGTGCCAGCAATGAATCAGGGGTAAGCCGAATGAACACTGAAGCTTTCTTT. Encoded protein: CASNESGVSRMNTEAFF.

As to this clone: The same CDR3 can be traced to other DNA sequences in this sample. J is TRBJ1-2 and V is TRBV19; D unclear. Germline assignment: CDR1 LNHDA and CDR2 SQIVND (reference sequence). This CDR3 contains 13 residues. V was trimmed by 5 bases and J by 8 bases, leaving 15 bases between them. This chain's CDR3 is CASSSPGIVGYTF. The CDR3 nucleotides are TGTGCCAGTAGTTCGCCCGGGATAGTAGGCTACACCTTC.

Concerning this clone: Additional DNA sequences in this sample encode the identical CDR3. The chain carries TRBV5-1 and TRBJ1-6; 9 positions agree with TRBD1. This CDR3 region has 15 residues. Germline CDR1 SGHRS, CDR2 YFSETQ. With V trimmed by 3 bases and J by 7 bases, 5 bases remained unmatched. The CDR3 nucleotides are TGCGCCAGCAGCTCTCAGACAGGGGGGAATTCACCCCTCCACTTT. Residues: CASSSQTGGNSPLHF.

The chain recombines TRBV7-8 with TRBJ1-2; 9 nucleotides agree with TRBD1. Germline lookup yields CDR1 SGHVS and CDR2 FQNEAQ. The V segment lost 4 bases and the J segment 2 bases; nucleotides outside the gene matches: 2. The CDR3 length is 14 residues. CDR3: CASSSGQGNYGYTF. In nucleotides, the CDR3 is TGTGCCAGCAGCTCCGGACAGGGGAACTATGGCTACACCTTC.

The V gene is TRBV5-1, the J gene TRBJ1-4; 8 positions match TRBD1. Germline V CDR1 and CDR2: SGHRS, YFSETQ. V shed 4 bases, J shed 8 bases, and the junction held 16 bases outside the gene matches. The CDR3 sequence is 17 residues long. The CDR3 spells CASSTTATGERGEKLFF. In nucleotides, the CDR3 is TGCGCCAGCAGCACTACTGCGACAGGGGAACGAGGAGAAAAACTGTTTTTT.

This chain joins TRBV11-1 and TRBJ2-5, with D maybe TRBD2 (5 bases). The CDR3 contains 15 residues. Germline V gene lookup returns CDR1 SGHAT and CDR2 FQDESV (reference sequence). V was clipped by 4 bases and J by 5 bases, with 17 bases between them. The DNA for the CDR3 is TGTGCCAGCAGCTGGTCTATACTAGTTAGTGAGACCCAGTACTTC. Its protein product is CASSWSILVSETQYF.